These T cell receptor beta chains were read from a single sample in a study of CXCR3 chemokines and chemotherapy response in bladder cancer. TCRdb called the PCR reads again in MiXCR, with one record for every CDR3 protein. The table has about 12,000 distinct CDR3 sequences, 9.5% to 15% seen once; the top ten hold 25% to 30%. Sampling was done from a patient whose treatment included neoadjuvant chemotherapy. The receptors stem from a human donor with bladder cancer that did not respond to neoadjuvant chemotherapy. Both conserved end residues are trimmed from each CDR3. The order of the fields is V gene, clone size, D gene, CDR3 protein. D genes are given only for firm matches. Size is stated for part of the rows, as once, few or many counts, or as a class when the clone is expanded.

>TRBV11-2|many|-
ASSLGARQYNSPLH
>TRBV30|-|TRBD2
AWGTSGTTGELF
>TRBV18|many|-
ASSPLGGQTYEQY
>TRBV29-1|many|-
SVTLGGEKLF
>TRBV10-3|many|TRBD2
ASEREGLGEQF
>TRBV6-1|medium-sized|TRBD1
ASLLTGTGVSPLH
>TRBV6-5|many|-
ASGSPGHGYGELF
>TRBV14|few|-
ASSQSGSPNYGYT
>TRBV12-3/TRBV12-4|-|-
ASSLMAGQEEKLF
>TRBV20-1|-|-
SAKRDEQF
>TRBV18|many|-
ASSPRSGGYT
>TRBV7-2|many|TRBD1
ASSLGGDSFGDTIY
>TRBV7-3|few|-
ASSLTWGDTQY
>TRBV6-5|-|-
ASSYSVALVHSGNTIY
>TRBV19|many|-
ASNEGWGFTDTQY
>TRBV15|many|TRBD1
ATSRDLTGATDTQY
>TRBV6-2/TRBV6-3|many|-
ASSYRALPNQPQH
>TRBV10-3|many|-
AISEGAHTDTQY
>TRBV6-5|few|-
ASSFRGQNGYT
>TRBV6-2/TRBV6-3|medium-sized|-
ASSYSGRVETGELF
>TRBV24-1|medium-sized|-
ATSEGQGPVATNEKLF
>TRBV4-1|many|TRBD1
ASSQGTGGYGYT
>TRBV10-3|medium-sized|-
ATGGGDGGIQY
>TRBV12-3/TRBV12-4|-|TRBD2
ASSFTTSGNYNEQF
>TRBV19|medium-sized|-
ASSIDQRNSPLH
>TRBV30|many|-
AWSLGPDQPQH
>TRBV24-1|many|-
ATSDFRGGQETQY
>TRBV18|many|TRBD1
ASSPPFGQGANEKLF
>TRBV20-1|few|TRBD1
SAREQGADDEKLF
>TRBV6-1|many|TRBD1
ASTETGQGEQY
>TRBV7-2|many|TRBD2
ASSLRLAGGSTDTQY
>TRBV6-1|few|-
ASSEEGGRGNTIY
>TRBV7-9|many|-
ATPGNTGELF
>TRBV12-3/TRBV12-4|-|TRBD1
ASSGTGGTYEQY
>TRBV6-2/TRBV6-3|large|-
ASSYSGQHEQF
>TRBV7-9|many|TRBD2
ASSLAEIQETQY
>TRBV7-9|few|TRBD2
ASSLMTSGKQYEQY
>TRBV19|many|TRBD1
ASSPGGTNEKLF
>TRBV19|many|-
ASSIASGQMNTEAF
>TRBV19|many|-
ASSSGIDSYEQY